This entry describes one T cell receptor (beta chain). Antigen specificity is unknown. This sample stems from a study of shared clonotypes between healthy human individuals. Findings of the study overall: Across four donors, naive CD4 shared roughly 5%, naive CD8 less than 4%, memory CD4 approximately 2.5%, memory CD8 roughly 0.37%.

All the donors were Caucasian adults who lived in Nashville, Tennessee. The authors distributed each subset's genomic DNA evenly over several immunoSEQ plates. Replicate PCRs for sorted subsets used 200 to 250 ng DNA; this equaled around 29,000 T cell genomes. Data came from immunoSEQ multiplex PCR; TCRdb stores just in-frame clones and leaves some out. The sample lists 950,000 to 1,300,000 clones, under 80% seen once, with around 1.5% in the top ten. V was shortened by 1 base and J by 1 base, with 14 bases between the two germline ends. CDR3 length: 16 amino acids. In germline, CDR1 is SGHRS, CDR2 YFSETQ.

Sequencing was carried out using memory CD4+ T cells sorted from blood. The sample's subset: CD45RA-negative fraction. The rearrangement joins TRBV5-1 to TRBJ1-1, with D possibly matching TRBD1 (6 bases). The TCR comes from a man between 18 and 29 years old in good health. The CDR3 reads CASSLYGGAGNTEAFF. The DNA of the CDR3 is TGCGCCAGCAGCTTGTACGGGGGCGCGGGGAACACTGAAGCTTTCTTT.